The rows below give T cell receptor beta chains drawn from one sample of a study of blood T cell repertoires in COVID-19. Measured with immunoSEQ multiplex PCR; TCRdb has only the in-frame clones, and not every one. The sample lists 250,000 or so clones, around nine tenths occurring once. The sequenced material came from peripheral blood. All receptors derive from a woman aged 55-70 years with COVID-19, enrolled during active disease. Both conserved end residues are part of each CDR3. Clone size is stated in some rows and not others, as once, few, many or a class when expanded.

j_gene | abundance | v_gene | CDR3aa
TRBJ2-7 | NA | TRBV7-9 | CASSAGGRYEQYF
TRBJ1-3 | NA | TRBV9 | CASSVLPGQGAYSGNTIYF
TRBJ1-1 | NA | TRBV7-9 | CASSLGTGSEAFF
TRBJ2-1 | NA | TRBV24-1 | CATAEGVAGDFGVYNEQFF
TRBJ2-1 | NA | TRBV11-1 | CASSFGTSGYNEQFF
TRBJ2-7 | NA | TRBV23-1 | CASSQPGCEGRTYEQYF
TRBJ1-2 | NA | TRBV5-4 | CASSLGGQGLPGYTF
TRBJ1-5 | once | TRBV28 | CASRWGQGAQPQHF
TRBJ1-4 | NA | TRBV5-1 | CASSAGDRNEKLFF
TRBJ2-1 | NA | TRBV11-2 | CASSFDGPSGINEQFF
TRBJ2-3 | NA | TRBV6-1 | CASSERGQGVDTQYF
TRBJ1-6 | NA | TRBV5-1 | CASSLNRGRDDNSPLHF